This T cell receptor beta chain was recorded in a study of blood T cell repertoires in COVID-19. Background on the study: Acute-phase and convalescent COVID-19 samples originated in the United States, Italy and Spain. In each case, the material was cDNA or gDNA derived from T cells, B-cell-depleted T cells, or PBMCs.

Study processing details: Reference gene primers were amplified, and this amplification served to estimate nucleated cell counts. The assay was immunoSEQ multiplex PCR, and TCRdb's table has in-frame clones only and misses some. V and J calls and clone size are given by that table; D and trimming were obtained from the DNA. This table has about 210,000 clones, 82% appearing once. During active infection, Seattle patients enrolled and were then monitored through disease. V lost 0 bases and J lost 5, with 14 bases in between. Germline V gene data show CDR1 as PRHDT and CDR2 as FYEKMQ (reference sequence). The CDR3 sequence is 15 residues long.

Sequenced sample: peripheral blood. The chain recombines TRBV13 with TRBJ2-7; D is perhaps TRBD1 (6 bases). The receptor comes from a woman aged 55-70 years with COVID-19, enrolled during active disease. This CDR3 is CASSLGFDRSHEQYF. CDR3 sequence (DNA): TGTGCCAGCAGCTTAGGGTTCGACAGGTCCCACGAGCAGTACTTC.